Below, 2 T cell receptor beta chains from the same sample are listed, as sequenced in a study of T cells in localized non-small cell lung cancer. Here immunoSEQ multiplex PCR was the method, and the copy in TCRdb shows in-frame clones only, minus some. The sample consists of roughly 38,000 clones, roughly 90% of them appearing once. The source material was peripheral blood, sampled before any cancer treatment. The receptors derive from a female donor older than 55 with stage I squamous cell lung carcinoma.

The gene calls are TRBV14 and TRBJ2-1, with 7 bases identical to TRBD2. This CDR3 spans 13 amino acids. Germline V lookup: CDR1 SGHDN, CDR2 FVKESK. V lost 1 base to trimming and J lost 10 bases; unmatched junction nucleotides: 4. CDR3 in DNA: TGTGCCAGCAGCCAAGTTCAGACTAGCGAGCAGTTCTTC. It encodes CASSQVQTSEQFF.

The gene calls are TRBV4-1 and TRBJ1-3; weak D call: TRBD1 (5 bases). Germline loops: CDR1 MGHRA, CDR2 YSYEKL. Trimming pared 3 bases from V and 0 bases from J, leaving 12 bases between. This CDR3 is 16 amino acids long. CDR3 sequence reads: CASSQGPLISGNTIYF. As DNA, the CDR3 is TGCGCCAGCAGCCAGGGACCGCTGATCTCTGGAAACACCATATATTTT.